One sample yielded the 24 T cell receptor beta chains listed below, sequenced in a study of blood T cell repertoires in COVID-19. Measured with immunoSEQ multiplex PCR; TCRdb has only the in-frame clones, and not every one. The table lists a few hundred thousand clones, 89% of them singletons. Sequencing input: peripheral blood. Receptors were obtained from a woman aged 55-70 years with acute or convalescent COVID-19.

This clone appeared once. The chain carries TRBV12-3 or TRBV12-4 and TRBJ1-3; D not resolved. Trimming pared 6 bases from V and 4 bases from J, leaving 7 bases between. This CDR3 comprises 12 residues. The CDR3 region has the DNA TGTGCCAGCAGCGAACAGGGAAACACCATATATTTT. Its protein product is CASSEQGNTIYF.

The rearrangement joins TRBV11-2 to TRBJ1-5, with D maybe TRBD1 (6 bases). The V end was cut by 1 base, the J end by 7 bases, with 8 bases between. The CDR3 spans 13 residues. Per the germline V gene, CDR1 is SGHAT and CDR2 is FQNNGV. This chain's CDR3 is CASSLAGDQPQHF. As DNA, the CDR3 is TGTGCCAGCAGCTTAGCAGGGGACCAGCCCCAGCATTTT.

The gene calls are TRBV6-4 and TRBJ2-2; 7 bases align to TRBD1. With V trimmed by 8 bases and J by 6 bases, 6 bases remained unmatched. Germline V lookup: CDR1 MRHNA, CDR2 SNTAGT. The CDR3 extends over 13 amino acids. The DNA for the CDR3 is TGTGCCAGCTCGACAGGGAGATCCGGGGAGCTGTTTTTT. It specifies CASSTGRSGELFF.

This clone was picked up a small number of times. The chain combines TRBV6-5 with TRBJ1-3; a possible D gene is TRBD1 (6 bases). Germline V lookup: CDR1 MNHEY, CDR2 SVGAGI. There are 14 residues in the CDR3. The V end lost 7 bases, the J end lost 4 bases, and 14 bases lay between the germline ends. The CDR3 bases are TGTGCCAGCACGCAGGGAGGGGGGGGAAACACCATATATTTT. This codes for CASTQGGGGNTIYF.

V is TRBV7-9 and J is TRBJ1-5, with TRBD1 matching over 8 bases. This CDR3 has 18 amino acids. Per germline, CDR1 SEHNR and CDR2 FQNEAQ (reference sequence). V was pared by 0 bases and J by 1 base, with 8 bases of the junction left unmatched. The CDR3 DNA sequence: TGTGCCAGCAGCTTAGCGGCCAGGGGGCTGGAGAGCAATCAGCCCCAGCATTTT. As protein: CASSLAARGLESNQPQHF.

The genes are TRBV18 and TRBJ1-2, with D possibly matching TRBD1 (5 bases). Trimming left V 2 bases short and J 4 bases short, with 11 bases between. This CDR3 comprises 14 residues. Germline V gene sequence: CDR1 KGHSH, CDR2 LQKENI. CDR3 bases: TGTGCCAGCTCACCAGCCACGGGGGGCTATGGCTACACCTTC. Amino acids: CASSPATGGYGYTF.

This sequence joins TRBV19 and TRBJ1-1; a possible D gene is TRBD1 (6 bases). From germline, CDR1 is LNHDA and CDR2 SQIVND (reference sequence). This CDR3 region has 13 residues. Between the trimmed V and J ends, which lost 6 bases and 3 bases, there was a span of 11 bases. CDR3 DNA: TGTGCCAGTAGGCCACAGGGCGACACTGAAGCTTTCTTT. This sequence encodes CASRPQGDTEAFF.

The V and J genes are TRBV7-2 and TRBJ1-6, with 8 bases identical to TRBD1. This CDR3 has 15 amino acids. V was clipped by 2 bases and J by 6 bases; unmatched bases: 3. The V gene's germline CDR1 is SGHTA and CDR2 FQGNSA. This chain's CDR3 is CASSLPRGLNSPLHF. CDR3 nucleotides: TGTGCCAGCAGCTTACCCAGGGGGCTTAATTCACCCCTCCACTTT.

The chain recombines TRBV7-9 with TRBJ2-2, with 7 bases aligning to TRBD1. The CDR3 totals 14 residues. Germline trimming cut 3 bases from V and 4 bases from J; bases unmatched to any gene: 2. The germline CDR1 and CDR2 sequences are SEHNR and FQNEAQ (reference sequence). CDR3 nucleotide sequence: TGTGCCAGCAGCTTTCCAGGGGGCACCGGGGAGCTGTTTTTT. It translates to CASSFPGGTGELFF.

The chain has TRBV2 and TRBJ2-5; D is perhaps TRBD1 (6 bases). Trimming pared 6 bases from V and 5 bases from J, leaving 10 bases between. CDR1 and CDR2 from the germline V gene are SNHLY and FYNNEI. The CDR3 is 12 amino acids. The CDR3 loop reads CASRVGGETQYF. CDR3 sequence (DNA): TGTGCCAGCAGAGTAGGGGGTGAGACCCAGTACTTC.

The CDR3 is CASSFFGSNRGSYEQYF. CDR3 nucleotides: TGTGCCAGCAGCTTTTTTGGTTCCAACAGGGGCTCCTACGAGCAGTACTTC. The chain combines TRBV5-5 with TRBJ2-7, with 7 bases lining up with TRBD1. From germline, CDR1 is SGHKS and CDR2 YYEKEE (reference sequence). V shed 2 bases and J 0 bases; nucleotides not matched to a gene: 11. The CDR3 sequence is 17 residues long.

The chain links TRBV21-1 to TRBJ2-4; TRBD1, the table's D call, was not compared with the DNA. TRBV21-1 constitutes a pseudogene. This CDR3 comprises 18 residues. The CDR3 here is CASSEMETVALAKNIQYF. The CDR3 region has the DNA TGTGCCAGCAGCGAAATGGAGACAGTTGCGCTAGCCAAAAACATTCAGTACTTC.

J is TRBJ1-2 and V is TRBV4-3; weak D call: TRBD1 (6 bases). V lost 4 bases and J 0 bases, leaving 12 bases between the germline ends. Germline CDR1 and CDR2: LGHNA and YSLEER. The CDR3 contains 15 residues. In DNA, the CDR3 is TGCGCCAGCAGCCCAGGACAGCCTGCTAACTATGGCTACACCTTC. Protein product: CASSPGQPANYGYTF.

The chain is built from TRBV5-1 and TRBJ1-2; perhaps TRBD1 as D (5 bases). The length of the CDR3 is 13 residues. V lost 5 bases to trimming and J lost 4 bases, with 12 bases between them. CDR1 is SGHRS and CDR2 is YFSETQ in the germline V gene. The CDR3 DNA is TGCGCCAGCAGGGACCCGGGGGGCTATGGCTACACCTTC. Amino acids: CASRDPGGYGYTF.

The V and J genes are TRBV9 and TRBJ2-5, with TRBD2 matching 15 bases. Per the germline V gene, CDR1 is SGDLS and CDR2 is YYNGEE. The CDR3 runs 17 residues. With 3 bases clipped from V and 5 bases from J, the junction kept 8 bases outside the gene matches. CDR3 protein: CASSARTSGGARETQYF. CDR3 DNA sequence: TGTGCCAGCAGCGCCAGGACTAGCGGGGGGGCCAGGGAGACCCAGTACTTC. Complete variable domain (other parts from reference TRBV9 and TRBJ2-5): DSGVTQTPKHLITATGQRVTLRCSPRSGDLSVYWYQQSLDQGLQFLIQYYNGEERAKGNILERFSAQQFPDLHSELNLSSLELGDSALYFCASSARTSGGARETQYFGPGTRLLVL.

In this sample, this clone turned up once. This CDR3 is CASTLGHEAFF. The CDR3 DNA reads as TGTGCCAGCACCCTGGGCCACGAAGCTTTCTTT. The chain combines TRBV28 with TRBJ1-1; no clear D gene. Trimming stripped 7 bases from V and 8 bases from J, with 11 bases between. CDR3 size: 11 residues. Germline V CDR1 and CDR2: MDHEN, SYDVKM. Full variable domain (remainder filled in from reference TRBV28 and TRBJ1-1): DVKVTQSSRYLVKRTGEKVFLECVQDMDHENMFWYRQDPGLGLRLIYFSYDVKMKEKGDIPEGYSVSREKKERFSLILESASTNQTSMYLCASTLGHEAFFGQGTRLTVV.

The CDR3 sequence is CASQLAPADTQYF. The CDR3 DNA follows: TGTGCCTCCCAACTAGCCCCAGCAGATACGCAGTATTTT. This chain joins TRBV2 and TRBJ2-3; D is possibly TRBD2 (6 bases). Germline V gene data show CDR1 as SNHLY and CDR2 as FYNNEI. The V and J ends lost 11 bases and 4 bases respectively, with 16 bases between them. The CDR3 contains 13 residues.

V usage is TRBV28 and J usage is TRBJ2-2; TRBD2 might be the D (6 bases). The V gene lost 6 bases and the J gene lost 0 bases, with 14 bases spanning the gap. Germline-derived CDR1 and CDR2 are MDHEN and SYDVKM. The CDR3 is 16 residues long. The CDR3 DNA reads TGTGCCAGCAGCACCTCGCGGGGCGCGAACACCGGGGAGCTGTTTTTT. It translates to CASSTSRGANTGELFF.

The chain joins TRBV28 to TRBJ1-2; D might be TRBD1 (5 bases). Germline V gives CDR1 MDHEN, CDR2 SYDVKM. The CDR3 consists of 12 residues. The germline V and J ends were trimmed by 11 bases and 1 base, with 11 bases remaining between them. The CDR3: CAGGTVNYGYTF. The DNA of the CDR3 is TGTGCCGGGGGGACGGTTAACTATGGCTACACCTTC.

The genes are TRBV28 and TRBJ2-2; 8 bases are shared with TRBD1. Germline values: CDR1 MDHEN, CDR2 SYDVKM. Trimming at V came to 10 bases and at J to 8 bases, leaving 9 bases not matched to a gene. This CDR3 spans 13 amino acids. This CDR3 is CATRRGRSGELFF. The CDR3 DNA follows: TGTGCCACCCGCAGGGGGCGGTCTGGGGAGCTGTTTTTT.

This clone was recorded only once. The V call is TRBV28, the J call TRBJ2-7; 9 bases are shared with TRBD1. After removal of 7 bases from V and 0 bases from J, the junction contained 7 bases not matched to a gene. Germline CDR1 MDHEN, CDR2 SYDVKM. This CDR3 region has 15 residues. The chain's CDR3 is CASNVWGQGSYEQYF. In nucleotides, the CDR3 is TGTGCCAGCAATGTATGGGGACAGGGCTCCTACGAGCAGTACTTC.

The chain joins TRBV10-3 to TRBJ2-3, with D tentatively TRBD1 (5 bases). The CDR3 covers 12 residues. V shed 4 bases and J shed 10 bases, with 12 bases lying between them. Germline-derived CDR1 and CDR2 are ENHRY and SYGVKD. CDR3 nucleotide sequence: TGTGCCATCAGTGGGACATCTTCGGCGCAGTATTTT. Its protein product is CAISGTSSAQYF.

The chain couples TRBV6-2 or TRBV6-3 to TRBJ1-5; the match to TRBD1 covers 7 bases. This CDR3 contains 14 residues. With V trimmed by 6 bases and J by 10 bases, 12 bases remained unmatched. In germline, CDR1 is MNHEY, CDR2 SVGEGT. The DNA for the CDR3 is TGTGCCAGCAGACCTGGGACAGACAGCGGCCCCCAGCATTTT. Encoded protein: CASRPGTDSGPQHF.

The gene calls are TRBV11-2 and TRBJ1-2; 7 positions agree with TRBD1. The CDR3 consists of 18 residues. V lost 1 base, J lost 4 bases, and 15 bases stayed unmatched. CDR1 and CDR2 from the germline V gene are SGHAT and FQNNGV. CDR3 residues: CASSLGGRTGLLFYGYTF. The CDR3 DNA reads TGTGCCAGCAGCTTAGGGGGGAGGACAGGTCTTCTTTTCTATGGCTACACCTTC. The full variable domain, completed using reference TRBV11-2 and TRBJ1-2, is EAGVAQSPRYKIIEKRQSVAFWCNPISGHATLYWYQQILGQGPKLLIQFQNNGVVDDSQLPKDRFSAERLKGVDSTLKIQPAKLEDSAVYLCASSLGGRTGLLFYGYTFGSGTRLTVV.